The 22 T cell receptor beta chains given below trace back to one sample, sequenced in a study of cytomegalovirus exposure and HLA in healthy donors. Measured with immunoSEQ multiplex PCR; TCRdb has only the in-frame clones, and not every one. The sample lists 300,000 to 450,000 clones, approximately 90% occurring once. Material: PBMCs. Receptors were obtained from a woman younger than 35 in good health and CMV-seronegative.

CDR3 nucleotides: TGTGCCAGCACCTCGTGGGCTAGCGGGAGCGATACGCAGTATTTT. The encoded protein is CASTSWASGSDTQYF. V is TRBV2 and J is TRBJ2-3; 10 bases map to TRBD2. The ends lost 7 bases at V and 6 bases at J; junction bases unmatched: 10. Germline V gene lookup returns CDR1 SNHLY and CDR2 FYNNEI. This CDR3 is 15 amino acids long.

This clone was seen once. The DNA for the CDR3 is TGTGCCAGCTCACCAAGGACAGGGGCGGACAATGAGCAGTTCTTC. This translates into CASSPRTGADNEQFF. The chain couples TRBV18 to TRBJ2-1; TRBD1 matches at 9 bases. From germline, CDR1 is KGHSH and CDR2 LQKENI. The length of the CDR3 is 15 residues. V gave up 2 bases and J gave up 5 bases; unmatched junction bases: 4.

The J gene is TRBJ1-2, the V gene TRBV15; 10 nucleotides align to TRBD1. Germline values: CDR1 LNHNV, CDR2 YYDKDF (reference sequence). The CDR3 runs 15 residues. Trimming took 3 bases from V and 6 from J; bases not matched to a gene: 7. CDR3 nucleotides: TGTGCCACCAGCAGTCCCGGGACAGGGGAGCATGGCTACACCTTC. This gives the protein CATSSPGTGEHGYTF.

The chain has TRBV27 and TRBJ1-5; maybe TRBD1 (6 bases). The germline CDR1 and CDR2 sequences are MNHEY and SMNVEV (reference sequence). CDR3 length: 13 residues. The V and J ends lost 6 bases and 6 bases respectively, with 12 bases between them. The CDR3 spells CASSPTGLQPQHF. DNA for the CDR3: TGTGCCAGCAGCCCCACAGGGCTTCAGCCCCAGCATTTT.

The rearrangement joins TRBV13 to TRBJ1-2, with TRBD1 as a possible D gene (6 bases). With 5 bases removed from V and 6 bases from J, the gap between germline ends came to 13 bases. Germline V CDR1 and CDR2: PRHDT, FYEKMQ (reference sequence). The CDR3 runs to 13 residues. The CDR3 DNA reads TGTGCCAGCAGCCCAACAGGGAAGGATGGCTACACCTTC. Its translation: CASSPTGKDGYTF.

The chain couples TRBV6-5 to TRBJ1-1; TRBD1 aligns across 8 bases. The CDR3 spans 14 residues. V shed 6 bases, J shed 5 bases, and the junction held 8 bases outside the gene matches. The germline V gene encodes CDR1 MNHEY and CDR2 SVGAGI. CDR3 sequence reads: CASRKGQGKTEAFF. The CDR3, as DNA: TGTGCCAGCAGAAAAGGACAGGGAAAAACTGAAGCTTTCTTT.

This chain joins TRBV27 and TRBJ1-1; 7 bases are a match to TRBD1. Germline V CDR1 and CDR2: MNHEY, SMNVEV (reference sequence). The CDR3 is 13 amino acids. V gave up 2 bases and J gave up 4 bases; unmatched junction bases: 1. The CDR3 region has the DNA TGTGCCAGCAGTTTAAGGGGGCTCACTGAAGCTTTCTTT. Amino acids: CASSLRGLTEAFF.

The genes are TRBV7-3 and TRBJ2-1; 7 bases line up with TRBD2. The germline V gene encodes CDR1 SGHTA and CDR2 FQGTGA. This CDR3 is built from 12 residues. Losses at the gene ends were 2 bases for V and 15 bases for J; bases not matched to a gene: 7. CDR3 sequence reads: CASSLSGLVWFF. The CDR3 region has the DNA TGTGCCAGCAGCTTATCTGGACTAGTATGGTTCTTC.

The CDR3 sequence is CASSLPTIFDRGDEQFF. The CDR3, as DNA: TGTGCCAGCAGCCTCCCTACCATATTCGACAGGGGCGATGAGCAGTTCTTC. The rearrangement uses TRBV7-9 and TRBJ2-1; 8 nucleotides agree with TRBD1. Germline V CDR1 and CDR2: SEHNR, FQNEAQ (reference sequence). The CDR3 totals 17 residues. The junction had 17 bases not matched to a gene; V was cut back by 5 bases and J by 8 bases.

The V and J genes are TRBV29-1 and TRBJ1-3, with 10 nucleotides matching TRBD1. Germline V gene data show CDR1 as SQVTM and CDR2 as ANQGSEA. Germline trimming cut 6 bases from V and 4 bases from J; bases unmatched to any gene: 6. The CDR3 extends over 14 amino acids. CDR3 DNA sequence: TGCAGCGTCGGGACAGGGGTGGTCGGAAACACCATATATTTT. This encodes CSVGTGVVGNTIYF.

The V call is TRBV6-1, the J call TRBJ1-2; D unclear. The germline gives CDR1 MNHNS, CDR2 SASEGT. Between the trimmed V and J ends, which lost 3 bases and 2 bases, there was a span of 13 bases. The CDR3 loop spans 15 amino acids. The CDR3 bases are TGTGCCAGCAGTGACTTACGGAGATTGAACTATGGCTACACCTTC. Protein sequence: CASSDLRRLNYGYTF.

This CDR3 reads CASSPSGRVEDTQYF. In DNA form, the CDR3 reads TGTGCCAGCAGCCCAAGCGGGAGGGTGGAAGATACGCAGTATTTT. V is TRBV4-2 and J is TRBJ2-3, with 10 bases lining up with TRBD2. Germline CDR1 is LGHNA and CDR2 is YNFKEQ. CDR3 length: 15 residues. V lost 4 bases and J lost 5; bases outside the gene matches: 6.

CDR3 protein: CAWSVGVEGNEQFF. The CDR3, as DNA: TGTGCCTGGAGTGTCGGGGTAGAAGGCAATGAGCAGTTCTTC. The chain combines TRBV30 with TRBJ2-1, with D maybe TRBD2 (5 bases). The germline V and J ends were trimmed by 0 bases and 6 bases, with 12 bases remaining between them. CDR1 GTSNPN and CDR2 SVGIG come from the germline V gene (reference sequence). The CDR3 contains 14 residues.

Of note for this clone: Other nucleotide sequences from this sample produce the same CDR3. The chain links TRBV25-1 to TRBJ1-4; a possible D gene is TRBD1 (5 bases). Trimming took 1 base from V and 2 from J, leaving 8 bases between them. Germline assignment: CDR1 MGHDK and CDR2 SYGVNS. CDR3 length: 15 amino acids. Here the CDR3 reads CASSEWGRTNEKLFF. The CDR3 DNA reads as TGTGCCAGCAGTGAATGGGGGAGGACTAATGAAAAACTGTTTTTT.

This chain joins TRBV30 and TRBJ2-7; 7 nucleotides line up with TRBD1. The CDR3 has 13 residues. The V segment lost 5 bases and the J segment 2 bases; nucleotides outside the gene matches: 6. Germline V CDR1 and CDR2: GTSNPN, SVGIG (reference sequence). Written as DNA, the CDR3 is TGTGCCTGGGGGACAGCGCTCACCTACGAGCAGTACTTC. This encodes CAWGTALTYEQYF.

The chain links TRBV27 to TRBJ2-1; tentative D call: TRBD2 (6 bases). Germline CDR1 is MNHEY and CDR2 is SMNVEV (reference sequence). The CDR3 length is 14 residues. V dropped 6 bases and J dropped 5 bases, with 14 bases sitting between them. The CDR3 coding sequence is TGTGCCAGCAGGTTACTAGGAGGGGACAATGAGCAGTTCTTC. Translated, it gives CASRLLGGDNEQFF.

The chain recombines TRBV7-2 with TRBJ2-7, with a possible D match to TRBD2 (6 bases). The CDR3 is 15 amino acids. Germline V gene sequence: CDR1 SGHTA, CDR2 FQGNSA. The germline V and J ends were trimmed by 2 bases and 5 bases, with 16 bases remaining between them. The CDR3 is CASSLNPGLRDEQYF. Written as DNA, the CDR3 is TGTGCCAGCAGCTTAAACCCGGGACTCCGGGACGAGCAGTACTTC.

Here the CDR3 DNA reads TGTGCCAGCAAAGGGGGAGACGGCAATCAGCCCCAGCATTTT. Translating gives CASKGGDGNQPQHF. The chain joins TRBV28 to TRBJ1-5; weak D call: TRBD1 (6 bases). The length of the CDR3 is 14 residues. Germline CDR1 MDHEN, CDR2 SYDVKM. Trimming removed 7 bases at V and 2 bases at J, with 12 bases between.

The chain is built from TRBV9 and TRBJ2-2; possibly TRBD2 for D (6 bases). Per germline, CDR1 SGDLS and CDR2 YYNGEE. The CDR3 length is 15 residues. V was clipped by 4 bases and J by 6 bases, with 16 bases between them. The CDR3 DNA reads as TGTGCCAGCAGCCCCCCGCGCACGGGGGCCGGGGAGCTGTTTTTT. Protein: CASSPPRTGAGELFF.

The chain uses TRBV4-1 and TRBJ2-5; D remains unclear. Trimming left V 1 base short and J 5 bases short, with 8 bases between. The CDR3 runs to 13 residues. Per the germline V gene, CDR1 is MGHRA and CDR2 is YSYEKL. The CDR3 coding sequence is TGCGCCAGCAGCCAAGTTGCTGGCGAGACCCAGTACTTC. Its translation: CASSQVAGETQYF.

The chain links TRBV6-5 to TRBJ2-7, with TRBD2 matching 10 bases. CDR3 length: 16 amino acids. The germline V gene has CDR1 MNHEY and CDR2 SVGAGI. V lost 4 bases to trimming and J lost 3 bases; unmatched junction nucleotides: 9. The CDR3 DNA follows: TGTGCCAGCAGTTCAGAGGACCGGACTAGCGGCTACGAGCAGTACTTC. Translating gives CASSSEDRTSGYEQYF.

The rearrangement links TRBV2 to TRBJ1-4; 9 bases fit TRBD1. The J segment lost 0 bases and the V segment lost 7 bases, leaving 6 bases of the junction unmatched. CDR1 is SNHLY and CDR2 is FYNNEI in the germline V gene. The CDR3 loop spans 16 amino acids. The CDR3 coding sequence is TGTGCCAGCACGACCGGGACAGGGCCAACTAATGAAAAACTGTTTTTT. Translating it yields CASTTGTGPTNEKLFF.